Listed below are T cell receptor beta chains from one sample, sequenced in a study of T cells after yellow fever vaccination. TCRdb redid the calling of the 5' RACE reads with MiXCR, one entry per CDR3 protein. The repertoire holds roughly 310,000 distinct CDR3 sequences, about 9.5% seen once, with approximately 18% in the top ten. The source material was PBMCs, sampled on the day of the first yellow fever vaccination. These receptors all come from a young man who received the YFV17D yellow fever vaccine. Each CDR3 is given with its conserved first and last residue. Each record gives: clone size, D gene, V gene, J gene, CDR3 protein, CDR3 DNA. A D gene is named only where the DNA matches it firmly. Clone size is not always given. Where it is, it says once, few, many or a class for expanded clones.

many	.	TRBV6-2/TRBV6-3	TRBJ2-3	CASSITGFLRTDTQYF	TGTGCCAGCAGTATCACGGGGTTTTTGCGCACAGATACGCAGTATTTT
few	.	TRBV7-6	TRBJ2-2	CASSLEGGSGELFF	TGTGCCAGCAGCTTGGAGGGGGGCTCCGGGGAGCTGTTTTTT
.	.	TRBV7-9	TRBJ2-2	CASSPRGRPGELFF	TGTGCCAGCAGCCCCCGGGGAAGACCTGGGGAGCTGTTTTTT
few	.	TRBV7-6	TRBJ1-4	CASSLTDRNEKLFF	TGTGCCAGCAGCTTGACAGACCGTAATGAAAAACTGTTTTTT
many	.	TRBV5-1	TRBJ2-7	CASSLGVGQYF	TGCGCCAGCAGCTTGGGAGTTGGGCAGTACTTC
many	.	TRBV7-2	TRBJ1-2	CASSLASGARGGYTF	TGTGCCAGCAGCTTAGCGTCCGGGGCTAGAGGAGGCTACACCTTC
.	TRBD2	TRBV4-1	TRBJ2-1	CASSQDPRGGINEQFF	TGCGCCAGCAGCCAAGATCCCCGGGGGGGCATCAATGAGCAGTTCTTC
many	.	TRBV5-5	TRBJ2-1	CASRKPGHNSYNEQFF	TGTGCCAGCAGGAAACCGGGACACAACTCCTACAATGAGCAGTTCTTC
many	TRBD1	TRBV19	TRBJ2-2	CATRDRGPGELFF	TGTGCCACCAGGGACAGGGGGCCGGGGGAGCTGTTTTTT
.	.	TRBV24-1	TRBJ2-2	CATSEANAGELFF	TGTGCCACCAGTGAGGCCAACGCAGGGGAGCTGTTTTTT
few	TRBD1	TRBV5-1	TRBJ2-5	CASSLGQGAPETQYF	TGCGCCAGCAGCTTGGGACAGGGGGCCCCAGAGACCCAGTACTTC
.	TRBD2	TRBV10-3	TRBJ2-5	CAISESGAGAKETQYF	TGTGCCATCAGTGAGTCGGGAGCGGGGGCCAAAGAGACCCAGTACTTC
.	.	TRBV24-1	TRBJ2-6	CATSDRTYSGANVLTF	TGTGCCACCAGTGATCGGACTTACTCTGGGGCCAACGTCCTGACTTTC
few	.	TRBV5-1	TRBJ2-5	CASSYRGAETQYF	TGCGCCAGCAGCTATCGGGGCGCGGAGACCCAGTACTTC
many	.	TRBV6-5	TRBJ2-7	CASSYSIGTLEQYF	TGTGCCAGCAGTTACTCGATTGGGACTCTCGAGCAGTACTTC
.	TRBD2	TRBV5-1	TRBJ2-1	CASSLVRAGQLYNEQFF	TGCGCCAGCAGCTTGGTTCGAGCGGGGCAACTGTACAATGAGCAGTTCTTC
.	.	TRBV24-1	TRBJ2-1	CATSDGEQFF	TGTGCCACCAGTGATGGTGAGCAGTTCTTC
.	.	TRBV18	TRBJ2-5	CASSPTSGPETQYF	TGTGCCAGCTCACCCACCTCAGGGCCAGAGACCCAGTACTTC
few	.	TRBV6-2/TRBV6-3	TRBJ2-1	CASRDGGPNEQFF	TGTGCCAGCAGGGACGGGGGGCCCAATGAGCAGTTCTTC
many	.	TRBV21-1	TRBJ1-2	CASSEADGYTF	TGTGCCAGCAGCGAGGCCGATGGCTACACCTTC
few	.	TRBV11-2	TRBJ2-2	CASSALRTTGELFF	TGTGCCAGCAGCGCCCTGCGGACCACCGGGGAGCTGTTTTTT
many	.	TRBV5-5	TRBJ1-3	CASSLGTRGNTIYF	TGTGCCAGCAGCTTAGGAACTCGTGGAAACACCATATATTTT
few	TRBD1	TRBV7-2	TRBJ2-1	CASSSRDRFYNEQFF	TGTGCCAGCAGCTCCCGGGACAGGTTCTACAATGAGCAGTTCTTC
few	.	TRBV20-1	TRBJ1-5	CSSLSRGDRNQPQHF	TGCAGCTCTCTTTCTAGAGGGGATCGCAATCAGCCCCAGCATTTT
.	.	TRBV2	TRBJ2-7	CASSVGGIPYEQYF	TGTGCCAGCAGTGTTGGCGGGATCCCCTACGAGCAGTACTTC
.	.	TRBV3-1	TRBJ1-2	CASSQIRTNYGYTF	TGTGCCAGCAGCCAAATCCGCACTAACTATGGCTACACCTTC
.	.	TRBV9	TRBJ1-2	CASSVVPGSYGYTF	TGTGCCAGCAGCGTAGTTCCAGGGAGCTATGGCTACACCTTC
many	.	TRBV5-1	TRBJ2-2	CASARTDTGELFF	TGCGCCAGCGCCCGGACAGACACCGGGGAGCTGTTTTTT
many	.	TRBV5-1	TRBJ2-7	CASSLGTDSYEQYF	TGTGCCAGCAGCCTCGGGACGGACTCCTACGAGCAGTACTTC
.	.	TRBV12-3/TRBV12-4	TRBJ1-1	CASSLFGGPRTEAFF	TGTGCCAGCAGTTTATTCGGGGGGCCTCGGACTGAAGCTTTCTTT
few	.	TRBV5-4	TRBJ1-2	CASSDDSYGYTF	TGTGCCAGCAGCGATGACAGCTATGGCTACACCTTC
many	.	TRBV5-1	TRBJ2-2	CASSSLNTGELFF	TGCGCCAGCAGCTCACTCAACACCGGGGAGCTGTTTTTT
few	TRBD2	TRBV7-9	TRBJ2-3	CASSPASGTSTDTQYF	TGTGCCAGCAGCCCGGCTAGCGGGACTAGCACAGATACGCAGTATTTT
.	.	TRBV25-1	TRBJ1-4	CASSVRERSEKLFF	TGTGCCAGCAGTGTGAGGGAGAGGTCTGAAAAACTGTTTTTT
few	.	TRBV7-3	TRBJ2-1	CASSLNAHNEQFF	TGTGCCAGCAGCTTAAACGCCCACAATGAGCAGTTCTTC
few	.	TRBV18	TRBJ1-2	CASSPTDLDGYTF	TGTGCCAGCTCACCTACAGATCTTGATGGCTACACCTTC
.	.	TRBV30	TRBJ2-5	CAWSIETQYF	TGTGCCTGGAGTATAGAGACCCAGTACTTC
many	TRBD1	TRBV7-4	TRBJ1-1	CASTPDRTGQKLIKAFF	TGTGCCAGCACCCCGGACAGGACGGGCCAAAAATTGATAAAAGCTTTCTTT
few	.	TRBV28	TRBJ2-3	CASSLGSRTDTQYF	TGTGCCAGCAGTTTGGGTTCGCGCACAGATACGCAGTATTTT
many	.	TRBV4-3	TRBJ1-6	CASSQDRKGPSLHF	TGCGCCAGCAGCCAAGATCGAAAGGGTCCATCCCTCCACTTT